These 16 T cell receptor beta chains share one sample of origin, sequenced in a study of T cells in Graves' hyperthyroidism and ophthalmopathy. The source material, RNA transcripts, was used to amplify TCR beta CDR3 regions. First-round RT-PCR with HTBI primers amplified the TCR CDR3 region. Each CDR3 protein gets one entry after TCRdb re-called the multiplex PCR reads with MiXCR. The sample lists about 350,000 distinct CDR3 sequences, 14% occurring once. Sequencing was carried out using blood. These receptors were taken from a woman in her 30s with Graves' hyperthyroidism.

This clonotype was recorded at least ten times. The V gene is TRBV19, the J gene TRBJ2-3; D gene unclear. The ends were cut back, 3 bases at V and 6 bases at J, with 10 bases in the middle. This CDR3 is 13 amino acids long. Germline V CDR1 and CDR2: LNHDA, SQIVND (reference sequence). For the CDR3, the DNA is TGTGCCAGTAGTATTACCGGACCGGATACGCAGTATTTT. It translates to CASSITGPDTQYF.

Many counts were recorded for this clonotype. The genes are TRBV6-2 or TRBV6-3 and TRBJ2-1, with no clear D. V was trimmed by 10 bases and J by 5 bases, leaving 12 bases between them. Per germline, CDR1 MNHEY and CDR2 SVGEGT. This CDR3 is 12 amino acids long. CDR3 in amino acids: CATSPGNNEQFF. CDR3 in DNA: TGTGCCACCAGCCCAGGTAACAATGAGCAGTTCTTC.

This clonotype was counted ten times or more. The chain links TRBV12-3 or TRBV12-4 to TRBJ2-1, with TRBD1 matching 7 bases. The CDR3 is 13 residues long. V was pared by 6 bases and J by 10 bases, with 9 bases of the junction left unmatched. CDR3 sequence (DNA): TGTGCCAGCAGGCCGCGACCGGGACAGGAGCAGTTCTTC. This gives the protein CASRPRPGQEQFF.

V gene TRBV3-1 combines with J gene TRBJ2-7, with D perhaps matching TRBD1 (6 bases). The CDR3 length is 12 residues. Germline loops: CDR1 LGHDT, CDR2 YNNKEL (reference sequence). The ends were cut back, 11 bases at V and 5 bases at J, with 16 bases in the middle. DNA for the CDR3: TGTGCCCGACCGACAGGAACCCACGAGCAGTACTTC. This encodes CARPTGTHEQYF.

This clonotype was seen ten or more times. This chain links TRBV6-1 with TRBJ2-1, with D tentatively TRBD2 (6 bases). V was pared by 3 bases and J by 8 bases, with 14 bases between. Germline V CDR1 and CDR2: MNHNS, SASEGT. The CDR3 consists of 14 residues. The CDR3 here is CASSDPGRRHEQFF. The CDR3 DNA is TGTGCCAGCAGTGACCCCGGGAGAAGGCATGAGCAGTTCTTC.

Only a few counts were recorded for this clonotype. The rearrangement joins TRBV20-1 to TRBJ2-5, with TRBD1 as a possible D gene (6 bases). V lost 6 bases to trimming and J lost 5 bases, with 16 bases between them. The germline CDR1 and CDR2 sequences are DFQATT and SNEGSKA (reference sequence). The CDR3 runs 13 residues. CDR3 in amino acids: CSAGGRLQETQYF. The CDR3 bases are TGCAGTGCAGGGGGTCGACTGCAGGAGACCCAGTACTTC.

Comments on this clonotype: Here the CDR3 omits its conserved ending phenylalanine or tryptophan, so a read error is the likely source. The chain uses TRBV2 and TRBJ2-5, with D unclear. Trimming shortened V by 2 bases and J by 5 bases, and 12 bases separated the two germline ends. This CDR3 is 14 amino acids long. CDR1 is SNHLY, CDR2 FYNNEI, per germline. The CDR3 loop reads CASSERSGWETQYV. CDR3 DNA sequence: TGTGCCAGCAGTGAAAGGAGTGGTTGGGAGACCCAGTACGTC.

The chain combines TRBV6-1 with TRBJ2-7, with D perhaps given as TRBD1 or TRBD2 (5 bases each). CDR1 is MNHNS and CDR2 is SASEGT in the germline V gene. CDR3 length: 13 amino acids. The germline V and J ends were trimmed by 6 bases and 6 bases, with 15 bases remaining between them. The CDR3 protein is CASSRGTVTEQYF. The CDR3 bases are TGTGCCAGCAGCCGTGGGACCGTCACCGAGCAGTACTTC.

In this sample, this clonotype turned up many times. The chain joins TRBV2 to TRBJ2-1; D is unresolved. The CDR3 consists of 13 residues. Germline values: CDR1 SNHLY, CDR2 FYNNEI. V lost 4 bases to trimming and J lost 7 bases, with 11 bases between them. The CDR3 sequence is CASSGALWNEQFF. CDR3 in DNA: TGTGCCAGCAGTGGAGCGCTCTGGAATGAGCAGTTCTTC.

Many counts were recorded for this clonotype. The gene calls are TRBV15 and TRBJ2-5, with a weak D call TRBD1 (6 bases). Per the germline V gene, CDR1 is LNHNV and CDR2 is YYDKDF (reference sequence). Trimming stripped 2 bases from V and 1 base from J, with 11 bases between. The CDR3 extends over 15 amino acids. CDR3 DNA sequence: TGTGCCACCAGCAGATTGGACAGCGCCCAAGAGACCCAGTACTTC. It is translated as CATSRLDSAQETQYF.

The chain is built from TRBV7-6 and TRBJ2-3, with a weak D call TRBD1 (5 bases). Germline values: CDR1 SGHVS, CDR2 FNYEAQ. The CDR3 is 15 amino acids. Trimming removed 4 bases from V and 4 bases from J, with 15 bases in between. The CDR3 sequence: CASSSPGMAADTQYF. CDR3 bases: TGTGCCAGCAGCTCCCCAGGGATGGCTGCAGATACGCAGTATTTT.

This clonotype showed up just a few times. The chain recombines TRBV7-9 with TRBJ2-1; D unresolved. CDR3 size: 14 residues. Trimming left V 1 base short and J 7 bases short, with 11 bases between. CDR1 is SEHNR, CDR2 FQNEAQ, per germline (reference sequence). CDR3 loop: CASSLDGDSNEQFF. CDR3 DNA sequence: TGTGCCAGCAGCTTAGATGGGGATTCTAATGAGCAGTTCTTC.

This clonotype came up many times. The chain recombines TRBV12-3 or TRBV12-4 with TRBJ1-3; D remains ambiguous. The CDR3 runs to 14 residues. The V gene lost 6 bases and the J gene lost 0 bases, with 9 bases spanning the gap. This chain's CDR3 is CASSYPNSGNTIYF. The CDR3 region has the DNA TGTGCCAGCAGCTACCCAAACTCTGGAAACACCATATATTTT.

This clonotype was detected ten times or more. The rearrangement links TRBV7-2 to TRBJ1-1; no reliable D call. Trimming stripped 2 bases from V and 1 base from J, with 11 bases between. Per the germline V gene, CDR1 is SGHTA and CDR2 is FQGNSA. This CDR3 contains 15 residues. CDR3 residues: CASSLFVAGNTEAFF. CDR3 coding DNA: TGTGCCAGCAGCTTATTTGTAGCAGGGAACACTGAAGCTTTCTTT.

The chain recombines TRBV12-3 or TRBV12-4 with TRBJ2-1, with 7 bases matching TRBD2. V shed 6 bases, J shed 4 bases, and the junction held 9 bases outside the gene matches. The CDR3 is made up of 15 amino acids. CDR3 loop: CASSVFRTRYNEQFF. CDR3 DNA: TGTGCCAGCAGCGTTTTCCGGACTAGATACAATGAGCAGTTCTTC.

This clonotype was found many times. V and J are TRBV28 and TRBJ2-3; a weak D match, TRBD2 (5 bases). Looked up from germline, CDR1 is MDHEN and CDR2 is SYDVKM. This CDR3 comprises 14 residues. Between the trimmed V and J ends, which lost 5 bases and 6 bases, there was a span of 15 bases. CDR3 region: CASSRAGPGDTQYF. DNA of the CDR3: TGTGCCAGCAGTAGAGCCGGGCCGGGGGATACGCAGTATTTT.